One and the same sample provided the 27 T cell receptor beta chains below, sequenced in a study of prognosis after radiotherapy for stage I lung cancer. Two rounds of multiplex PCR amplified TCR beta CDR3 from genomic DNA. Primers were specific to each TRBV and TRBJ gene in first-round PCR. TCRdb processed the multiplex PCR reads anew with MiXCR; each CDR3 protein has one entry. The sample consists of about 16,000 distinct CDR3 sequences, around two fifths of them appearing once. This specimen was PBMCs, taken before or after stereotactic body radiation therapy (not recorded which). These receptors came from a donor over 45 with non-small cell lung cancer.

This clonotype was observed many times. The DNA for the CDR3 is TGTGCCAGCAGCTTGGGTAACGGTCCTAACTATGGCTACACCTTC. Translation gives CASSLGNGPNYGYTF. This chain links TRBV5-4 with TRBJ1-2, with D unclear. Trimming pared 0 bases from V and 0 bases from J, leaving 9 bases between. CDR1 and CDR2 (germline): SGHNT, YYREEE (reference sequence). The CDR3 has 15 residues.

The rearrangement links TRBV12-3 or TRBV12-4 to TRBJ1-1; 9 positions agree with TRBD1. V lost 5 bases, J lost 1 base, and 8 bases stayed unmatched. The CDR3 sequence is 16 residues long. The chain's CDR3 is CASSLEGQGRNTEAFF. The CDR3 region has the DNA TGTGCCAGCAGTCTTGAGGGACAGGGAAGGAACACTGAAGCTTTCTTT.

The CDR3 coding sequence is TGTGCCAGCAGAATTAATATGCTAAGCACTGAAGCTTTCTTT. Translated, it gives CASRINMLSTEAFF. The rearrangement joins TRBV6-4 to TRBJ1-1; D unresolved. The germline CDR1 and CDR2 sequences are MRHNA and SNTAGT. CDR3 length equals 14 residues. The V end lost 6 bases, the J end lost 4 bases, and 15 bases lay between the germline ends.

CDR3 amino acids: CASSFWDRDSRRYTF. CDR3 bases: TGTGCCAGCAGCTTTTGGGATAGAGACAGCAGACGCTACACCTTC. This chain joins TRBV5-4 and TRBJ1-2, with a weak D call TRBD1 (5 bases). The CDR3 length is 15 residues. Deletions cut 2 bases from V and 9 bases from J, with 20 bases between. The V gene's germline CDR1 is SGHNT and CDR2 YYREEE (reference sequence).

Notes on this clonotype: It differs at one base from a far larger clone, so likely a read error. This rearrangement joins TRBV6-4 to TRBJ2-5, with TRBD2 identical over 9 bases. CDR1 and CDR2 from the germline V gene are MRHNA and SNTAGT. This CDR3 is built from 18 residues. J lost 2 bases, V lost 5 bases, and 15 bases had no gene match. Here the CDR3 reads CASSSRLAVGSLQETQYF. Here the CDR3 DNA reads TGTGCCAGCAGTTCGCGACTAGCGGTGGGCAGTCTGCAAGAGACCCAGTACTTC.

This clonotype was detected many times. The rearrangement links TRBV28 to TRBJ1-2; TRBD1 might be the D (5 bases). Germline loops: CDR1 MDHEN, CDR2 SYDVKM. The CDR3 is made up of 14 amino acids. Between the trimmed V and J ends, which lost 7 bases and 4 bases, there was a span of 16 bases. For the CDR3, the DNA is TGTGCCAGCAACCCTCATACAGGCGGCTATGGCTACACCTTC. It encodes CASNPHTGGYGYTF.

This clonotype occurred many times. This chain joins TRBV5-1 and TRBJ2-3; D may be TRBD2 (7 bases). V was shortened by 8 bases and J by 0 bases, with 22 bases between the two germline ends. The germline gives CDR1 SGHRS, CDR2 YFSETQ. This CDR3 is 17 amino acids long. CDR3 nucleotide sequence: TGCGCCAGTGAGAGATCCCAGAGGGGGGGGAGCACAGATACGCAGTATTTT. It is translated as CASERSQRGGSTDTQYF.

This clonotype occurred many times. The genes are TRBV5-1 and TRBJ2-5; perhaps TRBD2 as D (6 bases). Trimming took 3 bases from V and 3 from J, leaving 12 bases between them. The germline V gene has CDR1 SGHRS and CDR2 YFSETQ. CDR3 size: 14 residues. CDR3 coding DNA: TGCGCCAGCAGCTGGGGACCGGGGGAAGAGACCCAGTACTTC. This gives the protein CASSWGPGEETQYF.

Concerning this clonotype: This likely reflects a read error, since a far larger clone is one base away. V usage is TRBV6-2 or TRBV6-3 and J usage is TRBJ2-7; D assignment may be TRBD1 or TRBD2 (5 bases each). The CDR3 is 14 residues long. Per germline, CDR1 MNHEY and CDR2 SVGEGT. With 5 bases removed from V and 5 bases from J, the gap between germline ends came to 16 bases. CDR3 region: CASSPRGRADEQYF. In nucleotides, the CDR3 is TGTGCCAGCAGTCCTCGGGGCAGGGCGGACGAGCAGTACTTC.

This clonotype has only a few counts. A read error may explain this, as a much larger clone is one base away. The rearrangement joins TRBV4-1 to TRBJ1-1; TRBD1 might be the D (5 bases). CDR3 length equals 16 residues. The germline V and J ends were trimmed by 4 bases and 3 bases, with 18 bases remaining between them. The germline V gene encodes CDR1 MGHRA and CDR2 YSYEKL. In DNA, the CDR3 is TGCGCCAGCAGCCTAAATCCGGGACGGGGGGACACTGAAGCTTTCTTT. Translated: CASSLNPGRGDTEAFF.

The table lists this clonotype with many counts. The V call is TRBV2, the J call TRBJ2-1, with a tentative D call TRBD1 (5 bases). This CDR3 contains 13 residues. Trimming took off 4 bases at V and 6 bases at J, with 10 bases between the two ends. In germline, CDR1 is SNHLY, CDR2 FYNNEI. CDR3 in amino acids: CASSGQGFNEQFF. For the CDR3, the DNA is TGTGCCAGCAGTGGGCAGGGTTTCAATGAGCAGTTCTTC.

This clonotype was observed many times. This chain joins TRBV5-1 and TRBJ2-7, with 9 bases aligning to TRBD1. The V gene's germline CDR1 is SGHRS and CDR2 YFSETQ. The length of the CDR3 is 14 residues. Trimming cost V 5 bases and J 6 bases; bases outside gene matches: 9. The CDR3 region is CASSPTGGKGEQYF. The DNA for the CDR3 is TGCGCCAGCAGTCCAACAGGGGGCAAGGGCGAGCAGTACTTC.

This clonotype was observed many times. This sequence joins TRBV14 and TRBJ1-2; TRBD1 agrees at 7 bases. With 1 base clipped from V and 4 bases from J, the junction kept 6 bases outside the gene matches. The CDR3 is made up of 15 amino acids. In germline, CDR1 is SGHDN, CDR2 FVKESK. The CDR3, as DNA: TGTGCCAGCAGCCAAGTACAGGGGCCTGCCTATGGCTACACCTTC. Its protein product is CASSQVQGPAYGYTF.

The V and J genes are TRBV6-1 and TRBJ1-5, with 8 nucleotides matching TRBD1. This CDR3 is built from 16 residues. Germline assignment: CDR1 MNHNS and CDR2 SASEGT. The V segment lost 6 bases and the J segment 7 bases; nucleotides outside the gene matches: 14. This CDR3 is CASSGQGAGINQPQHF. CDR3 in DNA: TGTGCCAGCAGCGGTCAGGGGGCCGGGATCAACCAGCCCCAGCATTTT.

Ten or more counts support this clonotype. The genes are TRBV4-1 and TRBJ2-7; D ambiguous. Germline CDR1 and CDR2: MGHRA and YSYEKL. This CDR3 is built from 17 residues. The germline V and J ends were trimmed by 4 bases and 2 bases, with 21 bases remaining between them. CDR3 residues: CASSLQVIHELTYEQYF. DNA for the CDR3: TGCGCCAGCAGCCTACAAGTGATCCACGAGCTGACCTACGAGCAGTACTTC.

The rearrangement uses TRBV7-9 and TRBJ2-1; D might be TRBD1 (6 bases). CDR3 length equals 14 residues. Germline CDR1 reads SEHNR; CDR2 reads FQNEAQ (reference sequence). Between the trimmed V and J ends, which lost 4 bases and 8 bases, there was a span of 15 bases. This CDR3 is CASSSGQHRDEQFF. The CDR3 DNA reads as TGTGCCAGCAGCTCTGGACAGCATAGGGATGAGCAGTTCTTC.

This clonotype showed up many times. The genes are TRBV19 and TRBJ2-2; D unresolved. V dropped 6 bases and J dropped 2 bases, with 7 bases sitting between them. The CDR3 has 13 amino acids. Germline V gene sequence: CDR1 LNHDA, CDR2 SQIVND (reference sequence). In nucleotides, the CDR3 is TGTGCCAGTAGACGAGACAACACCGGGGAGCTGTTTTTT. Protein product: CASRRDNTGELFF.

Remarks on this clonotype: Since a much larger clone is just one base distant, this may be a read error. This CDR3 fails to terminate in the conserved phenylalanine or tryptophan, so it likely reflects a read error. The chain carries TRBV11-2 and TRBJ2-4, with a weak D call TRBD2 (6 bases). The CDR3 is made up of 14 amino acids. Trimming removed 0 bases at V and 7 bases at J, with 10 bases between. Germline CDR1 SGHAT, CDR2 FQNNGV. In DNA form, the CDR3 reads TGTGCCAGCAGCTTAGATCCGGGAGCGAACATTCAGTACTTA. Translation: CASSLDPGANIQYL.

The CDR3 sequence is CASRGHSAGVRKQYF. The DNA of the CDR3 is TGTGCCAGCAGGGGACATTCAGCGGGAGTACGTAAGCAGTACTTC. The chain uses TRBV6-1 and TRBJ2-7, with 8 bases lining up with TRBD2. Per the germline V gene, CDR1 is MNHNS and CDR2 is SASEGT. This CDR3 has 15 residues. V shed 6 bases and J 8 bases; nucleotides not matched to a gene: 15.

The chain joins TRBV6-9 to TRBJ1-1, with 10 positions matching TRBD1. Germline V CDR1 and CDR2: MNHGY, SVAAGI. The length of the CDR3 is 14 residues. J gave up 5 bases and V 3 bases, and 3 bases lay outside the gene matches. CDR3 sequence: CASSYDRGLTEAFF. The CDR3 nucleotides read TGTGCCAGCAGTTACGACAGGGGGCTGACTGAAGCTTTCTTT.

This sequence joins TRBV6-2 or TRBV6-3 and TRBJ2-5; D is possibly TRBD1 (5 bases). Germline V gives CDR1 MNHEY, CDR2 SVGEGT. Trimming left V 5 bases short and J 4 bases short, with 17 bases between. The CDR3 covers 15 residues. In DNA form, the CDR3 reads TGTGCCAGCAGTGAAGAGGACATGGTGGGAGAGACCCAGTACTTC. It yields the protein CASSEEDMVGETQYF.

The rearrangement links TRBV27 to TRBJ2-5, with D possibly TRBD2 on 6 matching bases. V was cut by 4 bases and J by 4 bases, with 19 bases left in between. CDR1 and CDR2 from the germline V gene are MNHEY and SMNVEV (reference sequence). The CDR3 runs to 16 residues. In nucleotides, the CDR3 is TGTGCCAGCAGTTCGATTCTGGAGGGGTGGGGAGAGACCCAGTACTTC. Encoded protein: CASSSILEGWGETQYF.

The chain joins TRBV7-9 to TRBJ2-1; 9 bases align to TRBD1. Per germline, CDR1 SEHNR and CDR2 FQNEAQ (reference sequence). The CDR3 spans 16 residues. The ends lost 2 bases at V and 1 base at J; junction bases unmatched: 3. The CDR3 protein is CASSLLQGASYNEQFF. The CDR3 bases are TGTGCCAGCAGCTTATTACAGGGGGCGTCCTACAATGAGCAGTTCTTC.

The V and J genes are TRBV6-2 or TRBV6-3 and TRBJ2-2; 7 positions match TRBD2. With 6 bases clipped from V and 5 bases from J, the junction kept 6 bases outside the gene matches. Germline V lookup: CDR1 MNHEY, CDR2 SVGEGT. The CDR3 runs to 14 residues. Here the CDR3 reads CASRPSGGTGELFF. The CDR3, as DNA: TGTGCCAGCAGACCGTCGGGGGGAACCGGGGAGCTGTTTTTT.

About this clonotype: A read error may account for a junction end that differs from germline. The chain links TRBV30 to TRBJ2-2; tentative D call: TRBD2 (5 bases). CDR1 and CDR2 (germline): GTSNPN, SVGIG (reference sequence). The CDR3 has 13 residues. CDR3 loop: CARSRQNTGELSF. The CDR3 bases are TGTGCCCGGAGCAGGCAGAACACCGGGGAGCTGTCTTTT.

A note on this clonotype: One end of the junction varies from germline; a read error may be responsible. This chain uses TRBV12-3 or TRBV12-4 with TRBJ1-1, with 9 bases lining up with TRBD1. This CDR3 spans 14 amino acids. Here the CDR3 DNA reads TGTGCCAGCAGTTTAAGTGGACAGGGGACTGTAGCTTTCTTT. Amino acid sequence: CASSLSGQGTVAFF.

This clonotype was counted a few times. Since a much larger clone is just one base distant, this may be a read error. This sequence joins TRBV28 and TRBJ2-4, with a weak D call TRBD1 (7 bases). CDR1 is MDHEN, CDR2 SYDVKM, per germline. CDR3 length equals 18 residues. CDR3 sequence: CAGSSRRQGGIAKNIQYF. CDR3 nucleotides: TGTGCCGGCAGTTCCCGAAGACAGGGCGGGATAGCCAAAAACATTCAGTACTTC.